Shown below are 22 T cell receptor beta chains from a single sample sequenced in a study of T cells in Graves' hyperthyroidism and ophthalmopathy. The TCR beta CDR3 regions underwent amplification using RNA transcripts as the source. Initially, a first-round RT-PCR of the TCR CDR3 employed the HTBI primer set. One entry per CDR3 protein, called by TCRdb with MiXCR from the multiplex PCR reads. The table has 250,000 to 350,000 distinct CDR3 sequences, approximately 20% seen once. The sample consisted of blood. These receptors were collected from a man aged 30 to 45 with Graves' ophthalmopathy.

The genes are TRBV18 and TRBJ1-3; D may be TRBD1 (6 bases). The CDR3 has 15 amino acids. CDR1 is KGHSH and CDR2 is LQKENI in the germline V gene. V was pared by 5 bases and J by 0 bases, with 11 bases between. DNA for the CDR3: TGTGCCAGCTCATCGACAGGCATCTCTGGAAACACCATATATTTT. It translates to CASSSTGISGNTIYF.

This clonotype has ten or more counts. V is TRBV11-3 and J is TRBJ1-2; D ambiguous. V was clipped by 5 bases and J by 4 bases, with 14 bases between them. The CDR3 totals 14 residues. Germline V lookup: CDR1 SGHNT, CDR2 YENEEA. The DNA for the CDR3 is TGTGCCAGCAGCCCCGACGGGGATGGCTATGGCTACACCTTC. It is translated as CASSPDGDGYGYTF.

This clonotype was seen ten or more times. The chain employs TRBV11-2 and TRBJ2-7, with D perhaps matching TRBD1 or TRBD2 (7 bases each). The CDR3 is 16 amino acids. Germline V gene lookup returns CDR1 SGHAT and CDR2 FQNNGV. Trimming cost V 4 bases and J 4 bases, with 20 bases left between them. DNA for the CDR3: TGTGCCAGCAGCTCCAGGGGGGGGGGCGTAGTATACGAGCAGTACTTC. Residues: CASSSRGGGVVYEQYF.

This clonotype was observed a few times. The chain is built from TRBV5-1 and TRBJ1-2; perhaps TRBD1 as D (6 bases). Germline V gives CDR1 SGHRS, CDR2 YFSETQ. V was cut by 0 bases and J by 4 bases, with 10 bases left in between. The CDR3 length is 14 residues. The CDR3 DNA reads TGCGCCAGCAGCTTGGACGGGACAACCTATGGCTACACCTTC. This encodes CASSLDGTTYGYTF.

This clonotype has more than one count but fewer than ten. The CDR3 reads CASSWIPGQGYNEQFF. The CDR3 region has the DNA TGCGCCAGCAGCTGGATTCCGGGACAGGGCTACAATGAGCAGTTCTTC. V usage is TRBV5-1 and J usage is TRBJ2-1; 9 bases agree with TRBD1. Germline CDR1 reads SGHRS; CDR2 reads YFSETQ. V lost 3 bases and J lost 3; bases outside the gene matches: 7. The CDR3 has 16 residues.

Many counts were recorded for this clonotype. The DNA for the CDR3 is TGTGCCAGCACCCCTAGCGGGAGACCCCACGAGCAGTACTTC. It is translated as CASTPSGRPHEQYF. This sequence joins TRBV11-2 and TRBJ2-7, with 10 bases matching TRBD2. The ends lost 7 bases at V and 5 bases at J; junction bases unmatched: 8. CDR1 and CDR2 (germline): SGHAT, FQNNGV. The CDR3 is made up of 14 amino acids. Looking up the rest from reference TRBV11-2 and TRBJ2-7 gives the full variable domain: EAGVAQSPRYKIIEKRQSVAFWCNPISGHATLYWYQQILGQGPKLLIQFQNNGVVDDSQLPKDRFSAERLKGVDSTLKIQPAKLEDSAVYLCASTPSGRPHEQYFGPGTRLTVT.

As concerns this clonotype: It is likely a read error, because the conserved phenylalanine at the end of the CDR3 is missing. CDR3 region: CASSFGRLRRNTEAFL. The CDR3 DNA sequence: TGTGCCAGCAGTTTTGGGCGGCTTAGGAGGAACACTGAAGCTTTCCTT. The rearrangement joins TRBV27 to TRBJ1-1; no firm D call. The CDR3 is made up of 16 amino acids. CDR1 MNHEY and CDR2 SMNVEV come from the germline V gene (reference sequence). V lost 3 bases to trimming and J lost 1 base, with 15 bases between them.

The sample holds a few counts of this clonotype. This chain uses TRBV27 with TRBJ2-1; 9 bases fit TRBD1. The CDR3 is 15 amino acids. CDR1 MNHEY and CDR2 SMNVEV come from the germline V gene (reference sequence). The J segment lost 6 bases and the V segment lost 3 bases, leaving 6 bases of the junction unmatched. CDR3 amino acids: CASSFRGQGGNEQFF. CDR3 DNA sequence: TGTGCCAGCAGTTTCCGGGGACAGGGCGGCAATGAGCAGTTCTTC.

V is TRBV27 and J is TRBJ2-7, with D tentatively TRBD2 (6 bases). Germline loops: CDR1 MNHEY, CDR2 SMNVEV (reference sequence). The CDR3 spans 14 residues. The ends were cut back, 2 bases at V and 3 bases at J, with 11 bases in the middle. DNA of the CDR3: TGTGCCAGCAGTTTAATGTCTAGCGACTACGAGCAGTACTTC. Its translation is CASSLMSSDYEQYF.

The V and J genes are TRBV3-1 and TRBJ1-2, with a possible D match to TRBD1 (5 bases). The V gene's germline CDR1 is LGHDT and CDR2 YNNKEL (reference sequence). Between the trimmed V and J ends, which lost 5 bases and 8 bases, there was a span of 15 bases. The CDR3 length is 13 residues. CDR3 in amino acids: CASSYRDARGYTF. CDR3 bases: TGTGCCAGCAGCTACCGGGACGCTCGGGGCTACACCTTC. Based on the CDR3 plus reference TRBV3-1 and TRBJ1-2, the full variable domain is DTAVSQTPKYLVTQMGNDKSIKCEQNLGHDTMYWYKQDSKKFLKIMFSYNNKELIINETVPNRFSPKSPDKAHLNLHINSLELGDSAVYFCASSYRDARGYTFGSGTRLTVV.

The J gene is TRBJ2-2, the V gene TRBV19, with 8 bases identical to TRBD1. Germline V gene lookup returns CDR1 LNHDA and CDR2 SQIVND (reference sequence). This CDR3 comprises 14 residues. After removal of 5 bases from V and 4 bases from J, the junction contained 3 bases not matched to a gene. The CDR3 reads CASSARGLTGELFF. The CDR3 DNA reads as TGTGCCAGTAGTGCCAGGGGGCTCACCGGGGAGCTGTTTTTT.

This clonotype was found many times. This chain uses TRBV19 with TRBJ2-3; TRBD2 agrees at 10 bases. V was clipped by 3 bases and J by 0 bases; unmatched bases: 3. Looked up from germline, CDR1 is LNHDA and CDR2 is SQIVND (reference sequence). The CDR3 runs 16 residues. The CDR3, as DNA: TGTGCCAGTAGTATTGAACTAGCGGGAAGCACAGATACGCAGTATTTT. It is translated as CASSIELAGSTDTQYF.

This clonotype was recorded a few times. The J gene is TRBJ1-2, the V gene TRBV3-1; 10 nucleotides align to TRBD1. The CDR3 contains 19 residues. The ends lost 0 bases at V and 8 bases at J; junction bases unmatched: 18. Per the germline V gene, CDR1 is LGHDT and CDR2 is YNNKEL (reference sequence). CDR3 protein: CASSQDFTGTGAESRGYTF. The CDR3 DNA reads as TGTGCCAGCAGCCAAGATTTTACGGGGACAGGGGCCGAGAGCAGGGGCTACACCTTC.

This clonotype was found a few times. This sequence joins TRBV24-1 and TRBJ1-2, with TRBD1 as a possible D gene (5 bases). The CDR3 totals 14 residues. The germline CDR1 and CDR2 sequences are KGHDR and SFDVKD. V was clipped by 3 bases and J by 1 base, with 8 bases between them. The CDR3 protein is CATSDQGFNYGYTF. The CDR3 DNA sequence: TGTGCCACCAGTGATCAGGGTTTTAACTATGGCTACACCTTC.

This clonotype has at least ten counts. The chain carries TRBV2 and TRBJ2-7; D is unclear. The germline CDR1 and CDR2 sequences are SNHLY and FYNNEI. This CDR3 spans 11 amino acids. Trimming took off 6 bases at V and 6 bases at J, with 9 bases between the two ends. The CDR3 loop reads CASSVKLEQYF. The DNA for the CDR3 is TGTGCCAGCAGCGTAAAGCTCGAGCAGTACTTC.

This clonotype was seen a handful of times. This chain connects TRBV9 to TRBJ2-1; D is ambiguous. Germline V CDR1 and CDR2: SGDLS, YYNGEE. Trimming pared 0 bases from V and 8 bases from J, leaving 6 bases between. The CDR3 sequence is 12 residues long. The CDR3, as DNA: TGTGCCAGCAGCGTAGATGACCATGAGCAGTTCTTC. It specifies CASSVDDHEQFF.

This clonotype was seen only a few times. This chain connects TRBV7-9 to TRBJ2-1; 13 bases agree with TRBD2. Trimming cost V 5 bases and J 5 bases; bases outside gene matches: 9. CDR3 size: 17 residues. Germline values: CDR1 SEHNR, CDR2 FQNEAQ (reference sequence). The CDR3 DNA sequence: TGTGCCAGCAGCACCCGGACTAGCGGGAGTAACGACAATGAGCAGTTCTTC. Protein sequence: CASSTRTSGSNDNEQFF.

In this sample, this clonotype turned up a few times. The chain uses TRBV5-1 and TRBJ1-5, with D possibly TRBD1 on 5 matching bases. V shed 1 base and J shed 3 bases, with 14 bases lying between them. CDR1 and CDR2 from the germline V gene are SGHRS and YFSETQ. This CDR3 region has 16 residues. CDR3 sequence reads: CASSLLSRQLNQPQHF. CDR3 DNA sequence: TGCGCCAGCAGCTTGCTTTCAAGACAGCTCAATCAGCCCCAGCATTTT.

This clonotype was found a few times. The chain recombines TRBV7-9 with TRBJ1-4; a possible D gene is TRBD1 (6 bases). Germline V gene lookup returns CDR1 SEHNR and CDR2 FQNEAQ (reference sequence). Trimming removed 4 bases from V and 4 bases from J, with 13 bases in between. This CDR3 has 15 amino acids. The CDR3 here is CASSSRQDFNEKLFF. DNA of the CDR3: TGTGCCAGCAGCTCCAGACAGGACTTTAATGAAAAACTGTTTTTT.

The chain employs TRBV15 and TRBJ1-3; D is uncertain. The ends were cut back, 2 bases at V and 9 bases at J, with 14 bases in the middle. This CDR3 has 14 amino acids. From germline, CDR1 is LNHNV and CDR2 YYDKDF (reference sequence). CDR3 DNA: TGTGCCACCAGCAGACTTGATCCAGTTGCCACCATATATTTT. Amino acid sequence: CATSRLDPVATIYF.

The chain carries TRBV28 and TRBJ1-5; D gene unclear. The length of the CDR3 is 16 residues. The V and J ends lost 2 bases and 2 bases respectively, with 13 bases between them. Germline V gene sequence: CDR1 MDHEN, CDR2 SYDVKM. CDR3: CASSLARESGNQPQHF. The CDR3 DNA sequence: TGTGCCAGCAGTTTAGCACGGGAATCTGGCAATCAGCCCCAGCATTTT.

V and J are TRBV4-1 and TRBJ2-4; D ambiguous. CDR3 size: 13 residues. Deletions cut 2 bases from V and 8 bases from J, with 10 bases between. Germline CDR1 MGHRA, CDR2 YSYEKL. The CDR3 DNA is TGCGCCAGCAGCCAACGGCAACGGGACATTCAGTACTTC. It codes for CASSQRQRDIQYF.